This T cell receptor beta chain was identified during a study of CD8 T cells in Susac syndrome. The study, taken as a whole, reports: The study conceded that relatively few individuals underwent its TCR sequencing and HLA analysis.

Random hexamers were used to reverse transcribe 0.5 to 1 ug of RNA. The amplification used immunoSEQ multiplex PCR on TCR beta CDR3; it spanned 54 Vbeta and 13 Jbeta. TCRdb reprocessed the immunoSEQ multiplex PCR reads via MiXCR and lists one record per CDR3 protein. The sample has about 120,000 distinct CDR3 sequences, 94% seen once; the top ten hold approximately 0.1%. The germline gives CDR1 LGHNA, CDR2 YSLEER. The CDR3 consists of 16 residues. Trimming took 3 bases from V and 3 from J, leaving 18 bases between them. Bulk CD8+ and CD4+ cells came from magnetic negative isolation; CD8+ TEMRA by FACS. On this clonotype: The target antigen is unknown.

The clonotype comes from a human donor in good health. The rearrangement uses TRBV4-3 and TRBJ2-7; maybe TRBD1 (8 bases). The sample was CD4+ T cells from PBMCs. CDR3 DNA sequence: TGCGCCAGCAGCCAGGGAGAGACAGGGGACTACTACGAGCAGTACTTC. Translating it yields CASSQGETGDYYEQYF.